This entry describes one T cell receptor (beta chain). The antigen is undetermined. The CDR3 contains 18 residues. V lost 0 bases and J lost 4; bases outside the gene matches: 16. In germline, CDR1 is SGHRS, CDR2 YFSETQ. The data were obtained in a study of CD8 T cells in ankylosing spondylitis. Study-wide results and caveats: Seemingly distinctive of ankylosing spondylitis blood was a TCR beta motif formed by eight highly homologous variants. In reactive arthritis synovial fluid and blood, some motif variants had been reported before.

With molecular barcodes, quantitative 5'-RACE was used to make the TCR beta libraries. TCRdb re-called the 5' RACE reads with MiXCR, one entry per CDR3 protein. Of about 150,000 distinct CDR3 sequences listed, 44% are singletons. Source material: synovial fluid, either unsorted or a sorted T cell fraction (not recorded which). This receptor was obtained from a male donor with ankylosing spondylitis. This sequence joins TRBV5-1 and TRBJ2-7, with 7 bases aligning to TRBD1. The CDR3 loop is CASSLDRERDRIVYEQYF. CDR3 nucleotide sequence: TGCGCCAGCAGCTTGGACCGCGAGAGGGACAGAATAGTGTACGAGCAGTACTTC.